This record concerns one T cell receptor (beta chain) sequence. Participants, roughly 18 to 89 years old, spanned 25 or so US areas. Cohort 3 recovery required two negative PCRs, clearance, or symptom resolution. J gave up 3 bases and V 6 bases, and 10 bases lay outside the gene matches. Germline V CDR1 and CDR2: MNHEY, SVGAGI. The CDR3 length is 15 residues. The record originates from a study of blood T cell repertoires in COVID-19. At the level of the study: Samples taken during acute and convalescent COVID-19 were collected in the United States, Italy and Spain.

Original methodology: By means of reference gene primer amplification, nucleated cell counts were estimated. Sequencing was performed with immunoSEQ multiplex PCR; in TCRdb, only in-frame clones are kept and a portion is missing. D and trimming come from the DNA, and the V and J calls and clone size come from that table. The sample consists of around 150,000 clones, approximately 86% of them appearing once. What was sequenced was PBMCs or T cells enriched from blood (not recorded which). The source is a woman aged 40 to 50 who had recovered from COVID-19. V usage is TRBV6-5 and J usage is TRBJ2-7; 8 bases map to TRBD2. The CDR3 reads CASRNAGGRDYEQYF. CDR3 DNA: TGTGCCAGCAGGAACGCGGGGGGCCGGGACTACGAGCAGTACTTC.